The 18 T cell receptor beta chains below were found in one sample sequenced in a study of CD8+ T cells in alopecia areata. The treatment: oral pan-JAK inhibitor, 5-10 mg twice daily. The sequencing template was cDNA reverse transcribed from extracted RNA. Sequencing used immunoSEQ multiplex PCR; TCRdb keeps in-frame clones, though not all of them. This sample has some 95,000 clones; roughly two fifths occur once, and the top ten carry roughly 18%. The input for sequencing was CD8+ T cells sorted from blood, taken at week 24, from a patient treated with tofacitinib. Receptor source: a human donor with alopecia areata.

V and J are TRBV27 and TRBJ2-1; 14 bases are a match to TRBD2. V shed 5 bases, J shed 10 bases, and the junction held 10 bases outside the gene matches. Germline CDR1 and CDR2: MNHEY and SMNVEV (reference sequence). The CDR3 consists of 16 residues. CDR3 protein: CASSLPPGLAGDEQFF. The CDR3 DNA follows: TGTGCCAGCAGTCTCCCGCCGGGACTAGCGGGAGACGAGCAGTTCTTC.

The genes are TRBV9 and TRBJ2-3; 8 bases align to TRBD2. J gave up 2 bases and V 4 bases, and 6 bases lay outside the gene matches. Germline V gene sequence: CDR1 SGDLS, CDR2 YYNGEE. The CDR3 contains 15 residues. The CDR3 sequence: CASSPRAGATDTQYF. CDR3 sequence (DNA): TGTGCCAGCAGCCCAAGAGCGGGAGCCACAGATACGCAGTATTTT.

The chain joins TRBV19 to TRBJ1-2; 9 bases map to TRBD1. The CDR3 is 16 amino acids. Germline lookup yields CDR1 LNHDA and CDR2 SQIVND (reference sequence). V shed 3 bases and J 0 bases; nucleotides not matched to a gene: 5. The CDR3 is CASSIIGQGTNYGYTF. In DNA form, the CDR3 reads TGTGCCAGTAGTATCATTGGACAGGGGACTAACTATGGCTACACCTTC.

The chain links TRBV27 to TRBJ2-1; D is uncertain. The CDR3 runs 14 residues. CDR1 is MNHEY, CDR2 SMNVEV, per germline (reference sequence). Trimming pared 5 bases from V and 8 bases from J, leaving 16 bases between. CDR3 region: CASSPIGLADEQFF. DNA for the CDR3: TGTGCCAGCAGTCCTATCGGCTTGGCGGATGAGCAGTTCTTC.

This clone was picked up one time. J is TRBJ2-7 and V is TRBV7-3; no firm D call. V was clipped by 5 bases and J by 7 bases, with 15 bases between them. The germline V gene encodes CDR1 SGHTA and CDR2 FQGTGA. The CDR3 consists of 13 residues. The CDR3 loop reads CASSPRPGWEQYF. The CDR3 region has the DNA TGTGCCAGCAGCCCCCGACCCGGCTGGGAGCAGTACTTC. Using reference TRBV7-3 and TRBJ2-7 for the parts outside the CDR3, the full variable domain is GAGVSQTPSNKVTEKGKYVELRCDPISGHTALYWYRQSLGQGPEFLIYFQGTGAADDSGLPNDRFFAVRPEGSVSTLKIQRTERGDSAVYLCASSPRPGWEQYFGPGTRLTVT.

V usage is TRBV5-4 and J usage is TRBJ2-5, with D perhaps TRBD1 or TRBD2 (6 bases each). This CDR3 spans 14 amino acids. Germline values: CDR1 SGHNT, CDR2 YYREEE (reference sequence). V was shortened by 2 bases and J by 3 bases, with 11 bases between the two germline ends. CDR3 sequence: CASSFVGGEETQYF. As DNA, the CDR3 is TGTGCCAGCAGCTTTGTGGGGGGCGAAGAGACCCAGTACTTC. The complete variable domain, with remaining parts taken from reference TRBV5-4 and TRBJ2-5, reads ETGVTQSPTHLIKTRGQQVTLRCSSQSGHNTVSWYQQALGQGPQFIFQYYREEENGRGNFPPRFSGLQFPNYSSELNVNALELDDSALYLCASSFVGGEETQYFGPGTRLLVL.

Only a few counts were recorded for this clone. The rearrangement uses TRBV5-4 and TRBJ2-3; D not resolved. The ends were cut back, 0 bases at V and 6 bases at J, with 11 bases in the middle. Germline V gene data show CDR1 as SGHNT and CDR2 as YYREEE (reference sequence). This CDR3 is built from 14 residues. For the CDR3, the DNA is TGTGCCAGCAGCTTGGAACCAAAGGATGATACGCAGTATTTT. Its protein product is CASSLEPKDDTQYF.

The J gene is TRBJ2-4, the V gene TRBV4-1; maybe TRBD1 (6 bases). Germline V gene lookup returns CDR1 MGHRA and CDR2 YSYEKL. The ends were cut back, 2 bases at V and 8 bases at J, with 22 bases in the middle. The CDR3 consists of 17 residues. The CDR3 sequence: CASSQSLQGSSLYIQYF. As DNA, the CDR3 is TGCGCCAGCAGCCAATCCCTACAGGGTTCTTCCCTGTACATTCAGTACTTC.

The chain recombines TRBV4-1 with TRBJ2-1; 8 nucleotides align to TRBD2. V trimming: 3 bases; J trimming: 10 bases; junction bases outside the gene matches: 5. The germline V gene has CDR1 MGHRA and CDR2 YSYEKL. This CDR3 comprises 13 residues. In nucleotides, the CDR3 is TGCGCCAGCAGCCAGGGTAGCGGGACAGAGCAGTTCTTC. The encoded protein is CASSQGSGTEQFF.

This chain connects TRBV10-3 to TRBJ2-2, with D tentatively TRBD2 (6 bases). The CDR3 extends over 16 amino acids. V was shortened by 6 bases and J by 3 bases, with 17 bases between the two germline ends. Germline V gene sequence: CDR1 ENHRY, CDR2 SYGVKD. The CDR3 is CAISAEREAYTGELFF. DNA for the CDR3: TGTGCCATCAGCGCGGAGAGGGAGGCCTACACCGGGGAGCTGTTTTTT.

The chain uses TRBV29-1 and TRBJ1-1; D is unresolved. Deletions cut 4 bases from V and 6 bases from J, with 6 bases between. From germline, CDR1 is SQVTM and CDR2 ANQGSEA. CDR3 length equals 10 residues. The CDR3 sequence is CSVVQAEAFF. CDR3 sequence (DNA): TGCAGCGTTGTTCAGGCTGAAGCTTTCTTT.

Only a few counts were recorded for this clone. This rearrangement joins TRBV29-1 to TRBJ1-1; no reliable D call. V was clipped by 5 bases and J by 0 bases, with 7 bases between them. From germline, CDR1 is SQVTM and CDR2 ANQGSEA. The CDR3 covers 12 residues. This CDR3 is CSVPLMNTEAFF. CDR3 sequence (DNA): TGCAGCGTTCCACTCATGAACACTGAAGCTTTCTTT.

This clone has more than one count but fewer than ten. This chain uses TRBV27 with TRBJ2-7, with TRBD2 identical over 9 bases. Losses at the gene ends were 4 bases for V and 4 bases for J; bases not matched to a gene: 8. Germline assignment: CDR1 MNHEY and CDR2 SMNVEV (reference sequence). This CDR3 has 15 residues. CDR3 sequence: CASSSQREAGYEQYF. CDR3 sequence (DNA): TGTGCCAGCAGTTCACAGCGGGAGGCCGGATACGAGCAGTACTTC.

CDR3 loop: CASSPSDAEQYF. The DNA of the CDR3 is TGTGCCAGCAGTCCATCAGACGCCGAGCAGTACTTC. The chain links TRBV28 to TRBJ2-7, with D hard to call. The CDR3 has 12 residues. Deletions cut 5 bases from V and 6 bases from J, with 11 bases between. Germline V gene sequence: CDR1 MDHEN, CDR2 SYDVKM.

In DNA, the CDR3 is TGCGCCAGCAGCCAAACTAGCGGCCGGAACAATGAGCAGTTCTTC. Its protein is CASSQTSGRNNEQFF. The V and J genes are TRBV4-1 and TRBJ2-1; 8 bases are a match to TRBD2. V lost 2 bases to trimming and J lost 5 bases; unmatched junction nucleotides: 5. The CDR3 is made up of 15 amino acids. Germline CDR1 is MGHRA and CDR2 is YSYEKL.

The chain combines TRBV27 with TRBJ2-1; possibly TRBD2 for D (7 bases). Per germline, CDR1 MNHEY and CDR2 SMNVEV (reference sequence). The CDR3 sequence is 13 residues long. Trimming left V 8 bases short and J 6 bases short, with 14 bases between. The DNA of the CDR3 is TGTGCCAGCCGAGGGGGGGTGGGCAATGAGCAGTTCTTC. Residues: CASRGGVGNEQFF.

This chain links TRBV19 with TRBJ2-6, with D unclear. Per germline, CDR1 LNHDA and CDR2 SQIVND (reference sequence). The CDR3 has 12 residues. The ends were cut back, 5 bases at V and 10 bases at J, with 9 bases in the middle. DNA of the CDR3: TGTGCCAGTAGTCCGGGCCCTAACGTCCTGACTTTC. It codes for CASSPGPNVLTF.

This CDR3 is CASSPLSGYEQYF. The CDR3 DNA reads TGTGCCAGCAGCCCTCTCTCAGGCTACGAGCAGTACTTC. The chain joins TRBV9 to TRBJ2-7; the D is unclear. The CDR3 has 13 residues. CDR1 is SGDLS, CDR2 YYNGEE, per germline. Trimming pared 4 bases from V and 3 bases from J, leaving 11 bases between. The whole variable domain, remainder taken from reference TRBV9 and TRBJ2-7, is DSGVTQTPKHLITATGQRVTLRCSPRSGDLSVYWYQQSLDQGLQFLIQYYNGEERAKGNILERFSAQQFPDLHSELNLSSLELGDSALYFCASSPLSGYEQYFGPGTRLTVT.